These T cell receptor beta chains were read from a single sample in a study of identical twins' blood T cells. TCRdb reprocessed the 5' RACE reads via MiXCR and lists one record per CDR3 protein. The sample holds roughly 380,000 distinct CDR3 sequences, 25% to 35% seen once. The specimen was PBMCs. These receptor sequences come from a woman aged 18-49 years in good health. CDR3s include the opening cysteine and the closing phenylalanine or tryptophan. The D gene is left open where the match is weak. Clone size appears in some rows only: once, few, many, or a class for an expanded clone.

NA TRBJ2-4 TRBV29-1 NA TGCAGCGTTGAGGATCCCAGGGCGGCCAAAAACATTCAGTACTTC CSVEDPRAAKNIQYF
TRBD2 TRBJ2-3 TRBV7-9 few TGTGCCAGCAGCCCGAGGACTAGCGTCAGCACAGATACGCAGTATTTT CASSPRTSVSTDTQYF
NA TRBJ2-7 TRBV10-3 many TGTGCCATCCGGGGACCCGGATTGTACGAGCAGTACTTC CAIRGPGLYEQYF
TRBD1 TRBJ2-1 TRBV10-3 NA TGTGCCATTACCGGACAGGGAAACAATGAGCAGTTATTC CAITGQGNNEQLF
NA TRBJ2-1 TRBV5-4 NA TGTGCCAGCAGCTTGGACAGGGCGCCCTACAATGAGCAGTTCTTC CASSLDRAPYNEQFF
NA TRBJ2-7 TRBV4-3 NA TGCGCCAGCAGCCAGCGACAGCATGGATACGAGCAGTACTTC CASSQRQHGYEQYF
NA TRBJ1-5 TRBV6-5 many TGTGCCAGCAGTACCGGGGCAATCAATCAGCCCCAGCATTTT CASSTGAINQPQHF
NA TRBJ1-2 TRBV5-4 NA TGTGCCAGCAGCCTGCTTGAGAACTATGGCTACACCTTC CASSLLENYGYTF
TRBD2 TRBJ2-1 TRBV6-5 NA TGTGCCAGCAGTCAAACTAGCGACCGACTCAATGAGCAGTTCTTC CASSQTSDRLNEQFF
NA TRBJ1-2 TRBV4-3 NA TGCGCCAGCAGCCAAGAGAGACGACTTTCTTTGGGCTACACCTTC CASSQERRLSLGYTF
NA TRBJ2-5 TRBV7-9 NA TGTGCCAGCAGTTTAGTACAGGTAGCCCAAGAGACCCAGTACTTC CASSLVQVAQETQYF
TRBD1 TRBJ2-7 TRBV9 NA TGTGCCAGCAGCGCCGGGACAGGGGGTGTCCCCTACGAGCAGTACTTC CASSAGTGGVPYEQYF
NA TRBJ2-1 TRBV27 NA TGTGCCAGCAGCAAGACGGACAGTTCAATCAATGAGCAGTTCTTC CASSKTDSSINEQFF
TRBD1 TRBJ2-1 TRBV12-3/TRBV12-4 NA TGTGCCAGCAGTCTTCCCAGGGGGATCGATGAGCAGTTCTTC CASSLPRGIDEQFF
NA TRBJ2-6 TRBV20-1 NA TGCAGTGCTGAAGCGTCTGGGGCCAACGTCCTGACTTTC CSAEASGANVLTF
TRBD1 TRBJ1-2 TRBV27 NA TGTGCCAGCAGACTGACAGGGTATGCCTATGGCTACACCTTC CASRLTGYAYGYTF
NA TRBJ1-1 TRBV6-8 NA TGTGCCAGCAGCTCGCATCCCCCACACAGGGAGGACACTGAAGCTTTCTTT CASSSHPPHREDTEAFF
NA TRBJ1-2 TRBV19 NA TGTGCCAGTAGTATCACGGCCCTTTTCGATTATGGCTACACCTTC CASSITALFDYGYTF
NA TRBJ1-5 TRBV6-6 NA TGTGCCAGCGGTTACCAGCCCCAGCATTTT CASGYQPQHF
NA TRBJ2-5 TRBV5-1 few TGCGCCAGCAGCGCCAACCAGCAAGAGACCCAGTACTTC CASSANQQETQYF
TRBD1 TRBJ2-7 TRBV6-2/TRBV6-3 many TGTGCCAGCAGTTACTCTGGGGACAGCTCCTACGAGCAGTACTTC CASSYSGDSSYEQYF
TRBD2 TRBJ2-3 TRBV5-1 NA TGCGCCAGCAGCTTGACGACTAGCAGAGACACAGATACGCAGTATTTT CASSLTTSRDTDTQYF
TRBD2 TRBJ2-1 TRBV6-2/TRBV6-3 NA TGTGCCAGCAGTTACCCCGGGCTAGCGGGAAGGAATGAGCAGTTCTTC CASSYPGLAGRNEQFF